Presented here are 22 T cell receptor beta chains from one specimen sequenced in a study of control samples from healthy donors and cancer patients. This table comes from immunoSEQ multiplex PCR, and its TCRdb copy is limited to in-frame clones, with some not included. The data show 100,000 to 120,000 clones, 70% to 90% seen once. Input material: PBMCs. The receptors derive from an older woman with lung cancer.

The chain joins TRBV5-1 to TRBJ2-2; D unclear. The CDR3 totals 15 residues. The germline V gene encodes CDR1 SGHRS and CDR2 YFSETQ. Trimming removed 4 bases from V and 4 bases from J, with 14 bases in between. This chain's CDR3 is CASSTTVSSTGELFF. Here the CDR3 DNA reads TGCGCCAGCAGCACGACGGTATCGAGCACCGGGGAGCTGTTTTTT.

The genes are TRBV6-6 and TRBJ1-2; no firm D call. The CDR3 runs 16 residues. Germline CDR1 MNHNY, CDR2 SVGAGI (reference sequence). V was cut by 0 bases and J by 0 bases, with 11 bases left in between. The CDR3 is CASSYSGQLANYGYTF. In nucleotides, the CDR3 is TGTGCCAGCAGTTACTCAGGCCAGTTAGCTAACTATGGCTACACCTTC.

The chain combines TRBV5-5 with TRBJ2-2; 7 positions match TRBD1. CDR3 length: 15 residues. Germline CDR1 is SGHKS and CDR2 is YYEKEE (reference sequence). V was clipped by 4 bases and J by 6 bases; unmatched bases: 9. This CDR3 is CASSKTGLVAGELFF. The CDR3 DNA reads TGTGCCAGCAGCAAGACAGGGTTGGTTGCCGGGGAGCTGTTTTTT.

This rearrangement joins TRBV5-5 to TRBJ1-5; the D is unclear. CDR3 length: 14 amino acids. Germline-derived CDR1 and CDR2 are SGHKS and YYEKEE (reference sequence). V shed 1 base and J shed 0 bases, with 5 bases lying between them. The CDR3 sequence: CASSLYDSNQPQHF. The CDR3 region has the DNA TGTGCCAGCAGCTTGTATGATAGCAATCAGCCCCAGCATTTT. Looking up the rest from reference TRBV5-5 and TRBJ1-5 gives the full variable domain: DAGVTQSPTHLIKTRGQQVTLRCSPISGHKSVSWYQQVLGQGPQFIFQYYEKEERGRGNFPDRFSARQFPNYSSELNVNALLLGDSALYLCASSLYDSNQPQHFGDGTRLSIL.

CDR3 in DNA: TGTGCCAGCAGTTTATGGAACACCGGGGAGCTGTTTTTT. This codes for CASSLWNTGELFF. The chain carries TRBV12-3 or TRBV12-4 and TRBJ2-2; D gene ambiguous. The CDR3 totals 13 residues. The ends were cut back, 2 bases at V and 1 base at J, with 2 bases in the middle.

Only one count was recorded for this clone. The chain employs TRBV4-1 and TRBJ1-5, with TRBD1 identical over 9 bases. CDR3 length: 15 residues. Germline CDR1 reads MGHRA; CDR2 reads YSYEKL. Trimming at V came to 3 bases and at J to 3 bases, leaving 3 bases not matched to a gene. The CDR3 region has the DNA TGCGCCAGCAGCCAGAGGACAGGGGACAATCAGCCCCAGCATTTT. This gives the protein CASSQRTGDNQPQHF.

V is TRBV18 and J is TRBJ1-5; no definite D call. The CDR3 loop spans 15 amino acids. Looked up from germline, CDR1 is KGHSH and CDR2 is LQKENI. Trimming removed 4 bases from V and 6 bases from J, with 16 bases in between. CDR3 amino acids: CASSRELDMGQPQHF. The CDR3 DNA reads as TGTGCCAGCTCACGGGAGCTAGACATGGGTCAGCCCCAGCATTTT.

This clone showed up just a few times. The chain links TRBV19 to TRBJ2-3; D perhaps matches TRBD1 (5 bases). Germline V gives CDR1 LNHDA, CDR2 SQIVND (reference sequence). Trimming removed 0 bases from V and 1 base from J, with 14 bases in between. This CDR3 spans 17 amino acids. As DNA, the CDR3 is TGTGCCAGTAGTATAGAGGGCAGGGCCTCGGGCACAGATACGCAGTATTTT. Amino acids: CASSIEGRASGTDTQYF.

The V and J genes are TRBV7-3 and TRBJ1-2; 8 nucleotides match TRBD1. Looked up from germline, CDR1 is SGHTA and CDR2 is FQGTGA. This CDR3 has 17 amino acids. Losses at the gene ends were 0 bases for V and 6 bases for J; bases not matched to a gene: 12. CDR3 coding DNA: TGTGCCAGCAGCTTAACTGGGGGACAGGAAGAGGCCAATGGCTACACCTTC. Amino acid sequence: CASSLTGGQEEANGYTF.

This clone was recorded only once. CDR3 sequence reads: CASSIRQADSPLHF. As DNA, the CDR3 is TGTGCCAGCAGCATACGACAGGCCGATTCACCCCTCCACTTT. This rearrangement joins TRBV2 to TRBJ1-6, with D possibly matching TRBD1 (6 bases). Germline values: CDR1 SNHLY, CDR2 FYNNEI. Deletions cut 6 bases from V and 8 bases from J, with 14 bases between. The CDR3 has 14 residues.

This chain links TRBV7-9 with TRBJ1-2; 8 nucleotides match TRBD1. Losses at the gene ends were 0 bases for V and 10 bases for J; bases not matched to a gene: 7. This CDR3 is built from 14 residues. The germline gives CDR1 SEHNR, CDR2 FQNEAQ (reference sequence). CDR3 residues: CASSLALDRVSYTF. Here the CDR3 DNA reads TGTGCCAGCAGCTTAGCCCTGGACAGGGTCTCCTACACCTTC.

The CDR3 DNA sequence: TGTGCCAGCAGCGGCCGGAGCGGCTATGGCTACACCTTC. Translation gives CASSGRSGYGYTF. The chain joins TRBV13 to TRBJ1-2, with unresolved D. Germline assignment: CDR1 PRHDT and CDR2 FYEKMQ (reference sequence). This CDR3 spans 13 amino acids. V lost 5 bases, J lost 4 bases, and 11 bases lay in between.

The CDR3 here is CASSSRQGGAAEAFF. The CDR3, as DNA: TGTGCCAGCAGCTCTAGACAGGGGGGGGCGGCTGAAGCTTTCTTT. The chain employs TRBV7-6 and TRBJ1-1; 9 bases are shared with TRBD1. CDR1 is SGHVS, CDR2 FNYEAQ, per germline. V shed 4 bases and J 6 bases; nucleotides not matched to a gene: 9. The CDR3 totals 15 residues.

The gene calls are TRBV27 and TRBJ1-2; the D is unclear. There are 13 residues in the CDR3. V was cut by 8 bases and J by 0 bases, with 10 bases left in between. Germline-derived CDR1 and CDR2 are MNHEY and SMNVEV (reference sequence). Here the CDR3 DNA reads TGTGCCAGCGGCCTAACTACTAACTATGGCTACACCTTC. Translating it yields CASGLTTNYGYTF.

This clone was detected once. The chain uses TRBV18 and TRBJ2-7, with D perhaps assigned TRBD1 or TRBD2 (5 bases each). The CDR3 extends over 16 amino acids. The germline gives CDR1 KGHSH, CDR2 LQKENI. V lost 4 bases and J 0 bases, leaving 16 bases between the germline ends. The CDR3 protein is CASSLGTGQGSYEQYF. The CDR3 bases are TGTGCCAGCTCACTCGGAACGGGGCAGGGCTCCTACGAGCAGTACTTC.

The chain employs TRBV5-1 and TRBJ2-1; TRBD2 matches at 9 bases. Per germline, CDR1 SGHRS and CDR2 YFSETQ. The V segment lost 4 bases and the J segment 8 bases; nucleotides outside the gene matches: 10. The CDR3 is made up of 15 amino acids. The CDR3 DNA is TGCGCCAGCAGCCACCCGCGGGAGGGCCGGGATGAGCAGTTCTTC. Its protein is CASSHPREGRDEQFF. Drawing the rest from reference TRBV5-1 and TRBJ2-1, the complete variable domain is KAGVTQTPRYLIKTRGQQVTLSCSPISGHRSVSWYQQTPGQGLQFLFEYFSETQRNKGNFPGRFSGRQFSNSRSEMNVSTLELGDSALYLCASSHPREGRDEQFFGPGTRLTVL.

The chain couples TRBV6-1 to TRBJ2-1, with 7 bases lining up with TRBD2. The germline V gene encodes CDR1 MNHNS and CDR2 SASEGT. Trimming cost V 2 bases and J 3 bases; bases outside gene matches: 7. This CDR3 has 16 amino acids. The CDR3 DNA sequence: TGTGCCAGCAGTGAAAACCTAGCGGAGGACTACAATGAGCAGTTCTTC. This translates into CASSENLAEDYNEQFF.

CDR3: CASSVGGSGRSSEQFF. Here the CDR3 DNA reads TGTGCCAGCAGCGTAGGTGGGAGCGGGCGGTCGTCTGAGCAGTTCTTC. The chain combines TRBV9 with TRBJ2-1; perhaps TRBD2 as D (6 bases). The germline V and J ends were trimmed by 0 bases and 9 bases, with 19 bases remaining between them. The germline gives CDR1 SGDLS, CDR2 YYNGEE. This CDR3 has 16 residues.

The V call is TRBV13, the J call TRBJ2-7; 9 positions agree with TRBD1. Per germline, CDR1 PRHDT and CDR2 FYEKMQ (reference sequence). The CDR3 is made up of 14 amino acids. Losses at the gene ends were 3 bases for V and 6 bases for J; bases not matched to a gene: 6. CDR3 sequence reads: CASSFRDRDGEQYF. CDR3 sequence (DNA): TGTGCCAGCAGCTTCCGGGACAGGGATGGCGAGCAGTACTTC.

The genes are TRBV5-1 and TRBJ2-6; possibly TRBD1 for D (7 bases). CDR3 length equals 18 residues. The germline CDR1 and CDR2 sequences are SGHRS and YFSETQ. Trimming stripped 5 bases from V and 0 bases from J, with 18 bases between. CDR3 sequence: CASSSLPGGSSGANVLTF. CDR3 nucleotides: TGCGCCAGCAGTTCCCTACCAGGGGGGAGCTCTGGGGCCAACGTCCTGACTTTC. Complete variable domain (other parts from reference TRBV5-1 and TRBJ2-6): KAGVTQTPRYLIKTRGQQVTLSCSPISGHRSVSWYQQTPGQGLQFLFEYFSETQRNKGNFPGRFSGRQFSNSRSEMNVSTLELGDSALYLCASSSLPGGSSGANVLTFGAGSRLTVL.

The chain has TRBV3-1 (or the pseudogene TRBV3-2) and TRBJ2-7; tentative D call: TRBD1 (6 bases). Germline V gene lookup returns CDR1 LGHDT and CDR2 YNNKEL (reference sequence). The CDR3 has 15 residues. Trimming removed 1 base from V and 5 bases from J, with 15 bases in between. CDR3 sequence: CASSQVSGAPHEQYF. The CDR3 DNA reads TGTGCCAGCAGCCAAGTTTCAGGGGCTCCCCACGAGCAGTACTTC.

The chain employs TRBV2 and TRBJ1-1; D is ambiguous. Trimming pared 1 base from V and 11 bases from J, leaving 14 bases between. Germline V lookup: CDR1 SNHLY, CDR2 FYNNEI. CDR3 size: 13 residues. CDR3 in amino acids: CASSEEVLNKAFF. Here the CDR3 DNA reads TGTGCCAGCAGTGAAGAGGTTCTGAATAAGGCTTTCTTT. Full variable domain (missing parts from reference TRBV2 and TRBJ1-1): EPEVTQTPSHQVTQMGQEVILRCVPISNHLYFYWYRQILGQKVEFLVSFYNNEISEKSEIFDDQFSVERPDGSNFTLKIRSTKLEDSAMYFCASSEEVLNKAFFGQGTRLTVV.